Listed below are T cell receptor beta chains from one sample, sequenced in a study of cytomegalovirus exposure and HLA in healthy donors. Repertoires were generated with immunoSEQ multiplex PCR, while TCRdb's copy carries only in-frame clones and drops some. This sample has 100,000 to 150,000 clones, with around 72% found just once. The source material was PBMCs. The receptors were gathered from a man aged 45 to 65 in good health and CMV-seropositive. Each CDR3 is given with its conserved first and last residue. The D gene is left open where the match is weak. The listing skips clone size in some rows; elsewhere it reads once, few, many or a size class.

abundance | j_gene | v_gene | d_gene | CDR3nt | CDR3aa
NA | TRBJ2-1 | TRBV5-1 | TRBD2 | TGCGCCAGCAGCTTGCCTTCCCCGGGGAGCGGGAGTGACAATGAGCAGTTCTTC | CASSLPSPGSGSDNEQFF
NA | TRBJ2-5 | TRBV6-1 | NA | TGTGCCAGCAGTGGCCGGGACTCCATCCGGGAGACCCAGTACTTC | CASSGRDSIRETQYF
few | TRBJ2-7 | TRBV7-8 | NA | TGTGCCAGCAGCTCTCTGAGTGGGGGGTTCGAGCAGTACTTC | CASSSLSGGFEQYF
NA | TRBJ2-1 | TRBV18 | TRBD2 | TGTGCCAGCTCACCACCTAGTCTAGCGGGGGGCAATGAGCAGTTCTTC | CASSPPSLAGGNEQFF
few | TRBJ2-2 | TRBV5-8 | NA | TGTGCCAGCAGGGAACATGGAGACTTGTTTTTT | CASREHGDLFF
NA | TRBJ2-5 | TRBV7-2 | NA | TGTGCCAGCAGCTTAGGCGCGGGTAGAGAGACCCAGTACTTC | CASSLGAGRETQYF
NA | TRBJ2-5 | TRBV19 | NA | TGTGCCAGTAGCGGTGGGACAACCTACGTAGAGACCCAGTACTTC | CASSGGTTYVETQYF
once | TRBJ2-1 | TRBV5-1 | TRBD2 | TGCGCCAGCAGAGGGACTAGCGGGGGGCCAAATTACAATGAGCAGTTCTTC | CASRGTSGGPNYNEQFF
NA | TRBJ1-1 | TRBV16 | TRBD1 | TGTGCCAGCAGCCTCCTGACAGGGAGGAACACTGAAGCTTTCTTT | CASSLLTGRNTEAFF
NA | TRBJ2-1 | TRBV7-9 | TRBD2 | TGTGCCAGCAGCTTCCCTAGCGGGAGGGCCCTCGTAGGACCCAATGAGCAGTTCTTC | CASSFPSGRALVGPNEQFF
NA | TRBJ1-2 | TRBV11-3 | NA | TGTGCCAGCAGCCCCCGTGACTACAAGGGTGGAGGCTACACCTTC | CASSPRDYKGGGYTF
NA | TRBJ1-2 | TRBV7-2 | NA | TGTGCCAGCGGCCCCTGGGGGGGTTTAGAGAATGGCTACACCTTC | CASGPWGGLENGYTF
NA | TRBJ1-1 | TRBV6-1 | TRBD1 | TGTGCCAGCAGCCGGATCGGACAGGGTGGGAATGAAGCTTTCTTT | CASSRIGQGGNEAFF
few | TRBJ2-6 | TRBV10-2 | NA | TGCGCCAGAGACGCGGGACGGGACTCTGGGGCCAACGTCCTGACTTTC | CARDAGRDSGANVLTF
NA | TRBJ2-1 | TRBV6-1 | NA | TGTGCCATACAGGGAAGTCGTACAATTGGTGAGCAGTTCTTC | CAIQGSRTIGEQFF
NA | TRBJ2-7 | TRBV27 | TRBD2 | TGTGCCAGCAGTCTATCTAGCGGGGGGCCCTACGAGCAGTACTTC | CASSLSSGGPYEQYF
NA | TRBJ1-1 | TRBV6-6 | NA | TGTGCCAGCACTGACAGTCTTAACACTGAAGCTTTCTTT | CASTDSLNTEAFF
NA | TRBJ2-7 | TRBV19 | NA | TGTGCCAGTAGTCCACGTAGCGATCGTGACGAGCAGTACTTC | CASSPRSDRDEQYF
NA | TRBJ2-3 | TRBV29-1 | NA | TGCAGCGTTGAGGAGAGATCGGGTAGAGATACGCAGTATTTT | CSVEERSGRDTQYF
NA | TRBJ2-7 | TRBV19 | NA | TGTGCCAGTAGTATAGAAGGGGGCGAGCAGTACTTC | CASSIEGGEQYF
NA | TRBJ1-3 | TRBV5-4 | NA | TGTGCCAGCAGCCGGGGGGGGCCGCTGACCGGAAACACCATATATTTT | CASSRGGPLTGNTIYF
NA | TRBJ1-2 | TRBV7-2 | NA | TGTGCCAGCAGCTTGGGGGGAAGCGGGGTTAGCTATGGCTACACCTTC | CASSLGGSGVSYGYTF
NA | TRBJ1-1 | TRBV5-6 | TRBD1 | TGTGCCAGCTCCAAGACAGGGACGGCTGAAGCTTTCTTT | CASSKTGTAEAFF
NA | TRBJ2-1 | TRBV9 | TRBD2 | TGTGCCAGCAGCGTTCTAGCGGGAGGCTCCTACAATGAGCAGTTCTTC | CASSVLAGGSYNEQFF
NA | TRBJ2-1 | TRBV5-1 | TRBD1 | TGCGCCAGCAGCCCGGGGCAGGGGGCGTACAATGAGCAGTTCTTC | CASSPGQGAYNEQFF
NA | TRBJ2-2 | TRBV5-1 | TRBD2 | TGCGCCAGCGGCCCTCTGGCGGGGGAGCTCACCGGGGAGCTGTTTTTT | CASGPLAGELTGELFF
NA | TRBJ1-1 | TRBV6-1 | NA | TGTGCCAGCAGCTACGGAGGCGGTGAAGCTTTCTTT | CASSYGGGEAFF
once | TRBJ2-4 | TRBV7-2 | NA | TGTGCCAGCAGCCTACAAGGGGCAAGAAACATTCAGTACTTC | CASSLQGARNIQYF
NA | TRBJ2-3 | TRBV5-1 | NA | TGCGCCAGCAGCTTGAACAGAGGCACAGATACGCAGTATTTT | CASSLNRGTDTQYF